Presented here are 25 T cell receptor beta chains from one specimen sequenced in a study of blood T cells in healthy people across ages. A second about 7 to 12 cycle PCR used barcoded and J-beta primers. TCRdb independently ran MiXCR on the 5' RACE reads; one entry per CDR3 protein. The sample lists 950,000 to 1,200,000 distinct CDR3 sequences; approximately 38% were seen once. Sequencing was performed on blood. All receptors come from a man younger than 35 in good health.

This chain connects TRBV2 to TRBJ1-5; D call uncertain. The CDR3 has 14 amino acids. Germline assignment: CDR1 SNHLY and CDR2 FYNNEI. The V and J ends lost 3 bases and 3 bases respectively, with 9 bases between them. CDR3 DNA: TGTGCCAGCAGTGACAAGGCGTCCAATCAGCCCCAGCATTTT. The encoded protein is CASSDKASNQPQHF.

In this sample, this clonotype turned up a few times. V is TRBV29-1 and J is TRBJ1-2; 12 nucleotides agree with TRBD1. V was clipped by 4 bases and J by 8 bases; unmatched bases: 8. The CDR3 has 14 amino acids. The germline CDR1 and CDR2 sequences are SQVTM and ANQGSEA. CDR3 sequence: CSVGRDRGLEGYTF. In DNA, the CDR3 is TGCAGCGTTGGGAGGGACAGGGGGCTCGAGGGCTACACCTTC.

A few counts support this clonotype. This may be a read error: a much more frequent sequence differs by one nucleotide. V usage is TRBV4-2 and J usage is TRBJ2-7; D might be TRBD1 or TRBD2, each matching 5 bases. The germline V gene has CDR1 LGHNA and CDR2 YNFKEQ. The CDR3 is 17 residues long. V lost 0 bases to trimming and J lost 7 bases, with 22 bases between them. DNA for the CDR3: TGTGCCAGCAGCCAAGATATAGGAGTTGGGACGTCGGATGAGCAGTACTTC. This gives the protein CASSQDIGVGTSDEQYF.

The gene calls are TRBV20-1 and TRBJ2-3; 10 bases are a match to TRBD2. This CDR3 has 15 residues. Trimming removed 5 bases from V and 0 bases from J; junction bases left unmatched: 5. Germline values: CDR1 DFQATT, CDR2 SNEGSKA (reference sequence). CDR3 protein: CSAVAGGLSTDTQYF. For the CDR3, the DNA is TGCAGTGCTGTAGCGGGAGGACTTAGCACAGATACGCAGTATTTT.

Only a few counts were recorded for this clonotype. The gene calls are TRBV4-2 and TRBJ2-4; 8 nucleotides agree with TRBD2. CDR1 and CDR2 from the germline V gene are LGHNA and YNFKEQ. V was pared by 0 bases and J by 7 bases, with 11 bases of the junction left unmatched. This CDR3 is 17 amino acids long. CDR3 in DNA: TGTGCCAGCAGCCAAGAGCCGGGGGGGCAGGTCGGGAACATTCAGTACTTC. Residues: CASSQEPGGQVGNIQYF.

A few counts support this clonotype. The rearrangement joins TRBV5-1 to TRBJ2-7, with D maybe TRBD1 (5 bases). V was pared by 0 bases and J by 2 bases, with 21 bases between. The CDR3 runs to 18 residues. Germline CDR1 and CDR2: SGHRS and YFSETQ. This CDR3 is CASSLATVEAGNTYEQYF. The CDR3, as DNA: TGCGCCAGCAGCTTGGCCACGGTTGAGGCAGGGAATACCTACGAGCAGTACTTC. Full variable domain (outside the CDR3, taken from reference TRBV5-1 and TRBJ2-7): KAGVTQTPRYLIKTRGQQVTLSCSPISGHRSVSWYQQTPGQGLQFLFEYFSETQRNKGNFPGRFSGRQFSNSRSEMNVSTLELGDSALYLCASSLATVEAGNTYEQYFGPGTRLTVT.

The rearrangement uses TRBV6-2 or TRBV6-3 and TRBJ2-7; D is unclear. The CDR3 is made up of 12 amino acids. CDR1 MNHEY and CDR2 SVGEGT come from the germline V gene. Trimming left V 7 bases short and J 6 bases short, with 13 bases between. In nucleotides, the CDR3 is TGTGCCAGCACCCAAGAGGTAGGCGAGCAGTACTTC. Residues: CASTQEVGEQYF.

This sequence joins TRBV5-1 and TRBJ2-1; possible D gene TRBD2, 6 bases. Deletions cut 1 base from V and 0 bases from J, with 11 bases between. Germline CDR1 reads SGHRS; CDR2 reads YFSETQ. The CDR3 runs to 16 residues. CDR3 sequence (DNA): TGCGCCAGCAGCTTGCTAGCGAGGGACTCCTACAATGAGCAGTTCTTC. It is translated as CASSLLARDSYNEQFF.

To note about this clonotype: A read error may produce the germline difference seen at one junction end. DNA for the CDR3: TGCGGCGTTGAAGTAGGCAGTACAGATACGCAGTATTTT. This codes for CGVEVGSTDTQYF. The chain has TRBV29-1 and TRBJ2-3; D ambiguous. This CDR3 has 13 amino acids. Germline CDR1 reads SQVTM; CDR2 reads ANQGSEA.

This clonotype appeared many times. The V gene is TRBV7-9, the J gene TRBJ1-2; 8 bases agree with TRBD1. The junction had 5 bases not matched to a gene; V was cut back by 6 bases and J by 2 bases. CDR3 length equals 14 residues. CDR1 is SEHNR and CDR2 is FQNEAQ in the germline V gene (reference sequence). DNA of the CDR3: TGTGCCAGCAGTCGGGGACAGGAGAACTATGGCTACACCTTC. This translates into CASSRGQENYGYTF.

The rearrangement joins TRBV4-3 to TRBJ2-1, with D possibly matching TRBD2 (5 bases). Trimming cost V 1 base and J 2 bases, with 9 bases left between them. CDR3 length equals 15 residues. CDR1 is LGHNA, CDR2 YSLEER, per germline. The CDR3 here is CASSQVSGPYNEQFF. DNA of the CDR3: TGCGCCAGCAGCCAAGTCAGCGGCCCCTACAATGAGCAGTTCTTC.

In its sample, this clonotype was seen a few times. The rearrangement joins TRBV6-1 to TRBJ1-4; D might be TRBD1 (5 bases). CDR3 length: 16 amino acids. With 1 base removed from V and 5 bases from J, the gap between germline ends came to 14 bases. Germline assignment: CDR1 MNHNS and CDR2 SASEGT. The CDR3 coding sequence is TGTGCCAGCAGTGAAGTGACAGATTGGGGAAATGAAAAACTGTTTTTT. This encodes CASSEVTDWGNEKLFF.

This clonotype was seen a handful of times. The V and J genes are TRBV3-1 and TRBJ2-3; D gene unclear. This CDR3 comprises 14 residues. In germline, CDR1 is LGHDT, CDR2 YNNKEL (reference sequence). Trimming left V 0 bases short and J 4 bases short, with 8 bases between. The CDR3 DNA reads TGTGCCAGCAGCCAAGATAGGGCTTCAGATACGCAGTATTTT. Its protein is CASSQDRASDTQYF.

This chain joins TRBV6-6 and TRBJ2-1; D possibly corresponds to TRBD1 (6 bases). CDR1 is MNHNY and CDR2 is SVGAGI in the germline V gene (reference sequence). V was shortened by 7 bases and J by 9 bases, with 10 bases between the two germline ends. This CDR3 has 11 residues. Here the CDR3 reads CASTTGSEQFF. The CDR3, as DNA: TGTGCCAGCACCACAGGGAGTGAGCAGTTCTTC.

This clonotype was recorded only once. The rearrangement uses TRBV6-1 and TRBJ2-6, with 8 bases that match TRBD1. V lost 3 bases to trimming and J lost 0 bases; unmatched junction nucleotides: 10. There are 19 residues in the CDR3. Per the germline V gene, CDR1 is MNHNS and CDR2 is SASEGT. CDR3 residues: CASSEFPGQDLSGANVLTF. The CDR3 region has the DNA TGTGCCAGCAGTGAGTTTCCGGGACAGGATCTCTCTGGGGCCAACGTCCTGACTTTC.

Concerning this clonotype itself: One base away lies a much larger clone, so this may be a sequencing read error. The V and J genes are TRBV12-3 or TRBV12-4 and TRBJ2-7; the D is unclear. The CDR3 contains 12 residues. Trimming left V 9 bases short and J 5 bases short, with 14 bases between. CDR3 DNA sequence: TGTGCCAGTGAATGGAGTCCCCACGAGCAGTACTTC. This gives the protein CASEWSPHEQYF.

This rearrangement joins TRBV6-2 or TRBV6-3 to TRBJ2-5, with D maybe TRBD1 (5 bases). There are 13 residues in the CDR3. Germline V gene sequence: CDR1 MNHEY, CDR2 SVGEGT. Trimming cost V 7 bases and J 1 base, with 10 bases left between them. CDR3: CASKLDIQETQYF. CDR3 in DNA: TGTGCCAGCAAATTGGACATCCAAGAGACCCAGTACTTC.

The chain links TRBV6-2 or TRBV6-3 to TRBJ2-6; 7 bases are shared with TRBD2. Germline V gives CDR1 MNHEY, CDR2 SVGEGT. The V gene end was trimmed by 5 bases and the J gene end by 0 bases; junction bases not matched to a gene: 13. This CDR3 has 19 residues. CDR3 sequence: CASSHPVGGTDSGANVLTF. The CDR3, as DNA: TGTGCCAGCAGTCACCCAGTCGGGGGGACCGACTCTGGGGCCAACGTCCTGACTTTC.

The chain links TRBV10-3 to TRBJ2-1; D is uncertain. V lost 4 bases, J lost 6 bases, and 13 bases lay in between. The CDR3 totals 14 residues. Germline lookup yields CDR1 ENHRY and CDR2 SYGVKD. The CDR3 nucleotides are TGTGCCATCAGTGCTGGGCCGAATAGCAATGAGCAGTTCTTC. It specifies CAISAGPNSNEQFF.

The chain recombines TRBV27 with TRBJ2-5; the match to TRBD1 covers 9 bases. Per the germline V gene, CDR1 is MNHEY and CDR2 is SMNVEV (reference sequence). The CDR3 runs to 15 residues. Trimming removed 8 bases from V and 11 bases from J; junction bases left unmatched: 18. The CDR3 DNA follows: TGTGCCAGCGGCCACCGGGACAGGGATTTCAATGAGCAGTACTTC. This sequence encodes CASGHRDRDFNEQYF.

There are a few counts of this clonotype. The chain carries TRBV6-5 and TRBJ1-4, with D tentatively TRBD1 (6 bases). CDR1 and CDR2 (germline): MNHEY, SVGAGI. The CDR3 has 15 residues. Trimming removed 4 bases from V and 6 bases from J, with 15 bases in between. This CDR3 is CASSSTGFGDEKLFF. The CDR3 DNA is TGTGCCAGCAGTTCCACAGGGTTTGGGGATGAAAAACTGTTTTTT.

There are many counts of this clonotype. The chain carries TRBV20-1 and TRBJ2-3; D is ambiguous. Germline V gene lookup returns CDR1 DFQATT and CDR2 SNEGSKA (reference sequence). The ends were cut back, 6 bases at V and 3 bases at J, with 16 bases in the middle. The CDR3 totals 14 residues. The CDR3 coding sequence is TGCAGTGCCCCGCCCCAGGCAGTGACAGATACGCAGTATTTT. It encodes CSAPPQAVTDTQYF.

The rearrangement uses TRBV27 and TRBJ2-3; 11 nucleotides align to TRBD2. Per germline, CDR1 MNHEY and CDR2 SMNVEV (reference sequence). Losses at the gene ends were 7 bases for V and 2 bases for J; bases not matched to a gene: 2. The CDR3 runs to 14 residues. The CDR3 DNA reads as TGTGCCAGCATACTAGCGGGGGACACAGATACGCAGTATTTT. It yields the protein CASILAGDTDTQYF.

V gene TRBV6-1 combines with J gene TRBJ1-5; D perhaps matches TRBD1 (5 bases). Looked up from germline, CDR1 is MNHNS and CDR2 is SASEGT. CDR3 size: 16 residues. V was clipped by 0 bases and J by 5 bases, with 14 bases between them. The CDR3 DNA sequence: TGTGCCAGCAGTGAAGCCTGGGACGCCGGCCATCAGCCCCAGCATTTT. Translating gives CASSEAWDAGHQPQHF.

For this clonotype: An end of the junction does not agree with germline; a read error may underlie this. V and J are TRBV20-1 and TRBJ2-1; 13 nucleotides line up with TRBD2. CDR1 DFQATT and CDR2 SNEGSKA come from the germline V gene (reference sequence). This CDR3 has 17 amino acids. CDR3 sequence reads: CSARGTSGARGYNEQFF. Written as DNA, the CDR3 is TGCAGTGCAAGAGGGACTAGCGGGGCGAGGGGATACAATGAGCAGTTCTTC.